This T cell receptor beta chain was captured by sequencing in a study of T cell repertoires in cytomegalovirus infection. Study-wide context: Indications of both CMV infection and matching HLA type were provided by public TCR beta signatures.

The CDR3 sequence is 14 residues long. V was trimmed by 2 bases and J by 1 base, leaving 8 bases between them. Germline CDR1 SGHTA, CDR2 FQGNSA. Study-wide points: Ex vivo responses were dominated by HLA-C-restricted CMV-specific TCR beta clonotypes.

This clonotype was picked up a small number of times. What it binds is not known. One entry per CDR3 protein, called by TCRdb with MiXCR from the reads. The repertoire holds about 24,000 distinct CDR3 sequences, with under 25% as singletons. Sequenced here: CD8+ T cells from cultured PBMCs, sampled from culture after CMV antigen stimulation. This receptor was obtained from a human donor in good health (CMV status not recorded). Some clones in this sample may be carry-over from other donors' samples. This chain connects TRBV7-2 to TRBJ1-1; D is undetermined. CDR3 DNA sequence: TGTGCCAGCAGCTTACTTCAGGCGAACACTGAAGCTTTCTTT. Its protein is CASSLLQANTEAFF.